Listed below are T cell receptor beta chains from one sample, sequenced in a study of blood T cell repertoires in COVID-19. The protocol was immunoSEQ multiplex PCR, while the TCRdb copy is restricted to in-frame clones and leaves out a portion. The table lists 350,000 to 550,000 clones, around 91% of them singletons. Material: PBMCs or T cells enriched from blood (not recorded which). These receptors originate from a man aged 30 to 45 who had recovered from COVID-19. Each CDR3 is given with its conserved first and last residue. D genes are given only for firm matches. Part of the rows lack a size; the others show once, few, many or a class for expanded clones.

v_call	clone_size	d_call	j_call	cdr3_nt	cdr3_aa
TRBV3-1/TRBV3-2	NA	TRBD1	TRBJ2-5	TGTGCCAGCAGCCATGTAACCCGGGACAGTCAAGAGACCCAGTACTTC	CASSHVTRDSQETQYF
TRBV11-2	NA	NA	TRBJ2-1	TGTGCCAGCAGCTTAGAATGGCGGGGGCTTTCCTACAATGAGCAGTTCTTC	CASSLEWRGLSYNEQFF
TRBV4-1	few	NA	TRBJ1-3	TGCGCCAGCAGCCAAGAGGGTGGCAGGGTCCTAAGTGGAAACACCATATATTTT	CASSQEGGRVLSGNTIYF
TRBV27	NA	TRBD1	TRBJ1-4	TGTGCCAGCAGTTCCGGTGGGACAGGGGGCGAAAAACTGTTTTTT	CASSSGGTGGEKLFF
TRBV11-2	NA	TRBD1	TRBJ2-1	TGTGCCAGCAGCTCAAGCCTGACAGGGTTCTCCTACAATGAGCAGTTCTTC	CASSSSLTGFSYNEQFF
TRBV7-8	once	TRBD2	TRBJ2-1	TGTGCCAGCAGCCCAACTAGCGGAGAGGTGCAGTTCTTC	CASSPTSGEVQFF
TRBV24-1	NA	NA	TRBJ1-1	TGTGCCACCAGTGATGCCCCCTTGGGACTGATGAACACTGAAGCTTTCTTT	CATSDAPLGLMNTEAFF
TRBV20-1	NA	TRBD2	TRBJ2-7	TGCAGTGTTAGTAGGGAGGGCTACGAGCAGTACTTC	CSVSREGYEQYF
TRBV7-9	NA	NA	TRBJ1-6	TGTGCCAGCACCACGCAGTCAAATCCTGATTCACCCCTCCACTTT	CASTTQSNPDSPLHF
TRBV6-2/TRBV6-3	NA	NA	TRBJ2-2	TGTGCCAGCAGTCAAGTCGCAGGGGACACCGGGGAGCTGTTTTTT	CASSQVAGDTGELFF
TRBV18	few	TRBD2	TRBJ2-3	TGTGCCAGCTCACCAGGTATCAGCGGGAGGAGCACAGATACGCAGTATTTT	CASSPGISGRSTDTQYF
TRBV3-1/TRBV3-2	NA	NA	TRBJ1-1	TGTGCCAGCAGCCAAGGATACAGGAACACTGAAGCTTTCTTT	CASSQGYRNTEAFF